The 14 T cell receptor beta chains given below trace back to one sample, sequenced in a study of blood T cell repertoires in COVID-19. Sequenced by immunoSEQ multiplex PCR; TCRdb stores in-frame clones only, minus some. The sample records about 380,000 clones, more than 75% being singletons. The specimen was PBMCs or T cells enriched from blood (not recorded which). Every receptor here comes from a woman under 30 who had recovered from COVID-19.

This chain uses TRBV18 with TRBJ2-1, with 8 nucleotides matching TRBD2. Germline V CDR1 and CDR2: KGHSH, LQKENI. The CDR3 length is 18 residues. V gave up 2 bases and J gave up 5 bases; unmatched junction bases: 14. Here the CDR3 DNA reads TGTGCCAGCTCACCATCTATCAAGTATAGCGGGGTTCACAATGAGCAGTTCTTC. The encoded protein is CASSPSIKYSGVHNEQFF.

The chain joins TRBV4-1 to TRBJ1-2; D remains ambiguous. V was clipped by 0 bases and J by 5 bases, with 7 bases between them. Germline V gene data show CDR1 as MGHRA and CDR2 as YSYEKL. The CDR3 has 13 amino acids. CDR3 nucleotides: TGCGCCAGCAGCCAAGAAGCAAGATATGGCTACACCTTC. Translating gives CASSQEARYGYTF.

The V gene is TRBV13, the J gene TRBJ2-3; TRBD2 matches at 12 bases. V gave up 0 bases and J gave up 4 bases; unmatched junction bases: 5. CDR1 is PRHDT and CDR2 is FYEKMQ in the germline V gene (reference sequence). This CDR3 has 17 residues. This CDR3 reads CASSLGTSGGFADTQYF. The CDR3 DNA reads as TGTGCCAGCAGCTTAGGGACTAGCGGGGGATTCGCAGATACGCAGTATTTT.

This clone was seen a single time. V is TRBV11-2 and J is TRBJ1-1, with TRBD1 identical over 9 bases. Germline V gene data show CDR1 as SGHAT and CDR2 as FQNNGV. The CDR3 extends over 13 amino acids. V shed 5 bases, J shed 10 bases, and the junction held 8 bases outside the gene matches. CDR3 nucleotide sequence: TGTGCCAGCAGCATAAGACAGGGGGAAGGAGCTTTCTTT. The encoded protein is CASSIRQGEGAFF.

This sequence joins TRBV30 and TRBJ1-5; possibly TRBD1 for D (5 bases). Per germline, CDR1 GTSNPN and CDR2 SVGIG (reference sequence). The CDR3 totals 16 residues. Trimming removed 2 bases from V and 0 bases from J, with 14 bases in between. The CDR3 spells CAWSLQGKYSNQPQHF. In DNA, the CDR3 is TGTGCCTGGAGTCTCCAGGGAAAATATAGCAATCAGCCCCAGCATTTT.

The J gene is TRBJ2-7, the V gene TRBV5-1; possible D gene TRBD1, 6 bases. The V and J ends lost 0 bases and 4 bases respectively, with 11 bases between them. The germline V gene encodes CDR1 SGHRS and CDR2 YFSETQ. The CDR3 covers 14 residues. The CDR3 here is CASSLVVRGYEQYF. The CDR3 bases are TGCGCCAGCAGCTTGGTGGTCAGGGGATACGAGCAGTACTTC.

The chain links TRBV9 to TRBJ1-2; maybe TRBD1 (5 bases). V lost 0 bases and J 8 bases, leaving 14 bases between the germline ends. Looked up from germline, CDR1 is SGDLS and CDR2 is YYNGEE. The CDR3 runs to 14 residues. Here the CDR3 DNA reads TGTGCCAGCAGCGTAGAACCCCAGGGAGGAGGCTACACCTTC. Protein product: CASSVEPQGGGYTF.

J is TRBJ2-7 and V is TRBV19, with D perhaps matching TRBD2 (7 bases). CDR1 and CDR2 (germline): LNHDA, SQIVND (reference sequence). The CDR3 length is 15 residues. V was pared by 6 bases and J by 0 bases, with 15 bases between. The DNA for the CDR3 is TGTGCCAGTAGCCACGCCGGGGGGCACTCCTACGAGCAGTACTTC. This codes for CASSHAGGHSYEQYF.

The chain has TRBV9 and TRBJ2-7; 8 bases fit TRBD2. Unmatched junction bases numbered 7, after V lost 0 bases and J lost 2 bases. CDR3 length equals 16 residues. Germline lookup yields CDR1 SGDLS and CDR2 YYNGEE. This chain's CDR3 is CASSVGIAGLAYEQYF. The CDR3 DNA sequence: TGTGCCAGCAGCGTAGGGATAGCGGGACTAGCCTACGAGCAGTACTTC.

This rearrangement joins TRBV19 to TRBJ2-5, with TRBD2 matching 8 bases. CDR3 size: 13 residues. The V segment lost 9 bases and the J segment 10 bases; nucleotides outside the gene matches: 13. Germline-derived CDR1 and CDR2 are LNHDA and SQIVND (reference sequence). Here the CDR3 reads CASSDFSGTLQYF. DNA of the CDR3: TGTGCCAGCTCCGACTTTAGCGGGACTCTCCAGTACTTC. Combining the CDR3 with reference TRBV19 and TRBJ2-5 gives the whole variable domain DGGITQSPKYLFRKEGQNVTLSCEQNLNHDAMYWYRQDPGQGLRLIYYSQIVNDFQKGDIAEGYSVSREKKESFPLTVTSAQKNPTAFYLCASSDFSGTLQYFGPGTRLLVL.

The chain links TRBV27 to TRBJ1-2, with D maybe TRBD1 (5 bases). The CDR3 covers 13 residues. V gave up 5 bases and J gave up 3 bases, with 10 bases separating them. Germline V gene data show CDR1 as MNHEY and CDR2 as SMNVEV (reference sequence). The CDR3 region has the DNA TGTGCCAGCAGTCCCACAGGCGACTATGGCTACACCTTC. Amino acids: CASSPTGDYGYTF.

The rearrangement uses TRBV9 and TRBJ2-3; weak D call: TRBD1 (5 bases). The V gene lost 1 base and the J gene lost 1 base, with 13 bases spanning the gap. This CDR3 comprises 16 residues. The V gene's germline CDR1 is SGDLS and CDR2 YYNGEE. CDR3 in amino acids: CASSVNRAGRTDTQYF. The CDR3 nucleotides read TGTGCCAGCAGCGTAAATAGGGCAGGGCGCACAGATACGCAGTATTTT. The full variable domain, with the rest looked up from reference TRBV9 and TRBJ2-3, is DSGVTQTPKHLITATGQRVTLRCSPRSGDLSVYWYQQSLDQGLQFLIQYYNGEERAKGNILERFSAQQFPDLHSELNLSSLELGDSALYFCASSVNRAGRTDTQYFGPGTRLTVL.

This clone has only a few counts. In DNA, the CDR3 is TGTGCCAGCAGCAGGGGCCGTTCAAGCTACACCTTC. Amino acid sequence: CASSRGRSSYTF. The chain joins TRBV28 to TRBJ1-2, with a possible D match to TRBD1 (6 bases). Germline V CDR1 and CDR2: MDHEN, SYDVKM. Trimming shortened V by 6 bases and J by 9 bases, and 14 bases separated the two germline ends. The CDR3 sequence is 12 residues long.

The rearrangement links TRBV6-2 or TRBV6-3 to TRBJ1-2; 8 bases map to TRBD1. Germline lookup yields CDR1 MNHEY and CDR2 SVGEGT. The CDR3 contains 13 residues. V was clipped by 5 bases and J by 6 bases; unmatched bases: 5. The CDR3 region is CASSPGQGNGYTF. CDR3 DNA sequence: TGTGCCAGCAGTCCCGGACAGGGTAATGGCTACACCTTC.